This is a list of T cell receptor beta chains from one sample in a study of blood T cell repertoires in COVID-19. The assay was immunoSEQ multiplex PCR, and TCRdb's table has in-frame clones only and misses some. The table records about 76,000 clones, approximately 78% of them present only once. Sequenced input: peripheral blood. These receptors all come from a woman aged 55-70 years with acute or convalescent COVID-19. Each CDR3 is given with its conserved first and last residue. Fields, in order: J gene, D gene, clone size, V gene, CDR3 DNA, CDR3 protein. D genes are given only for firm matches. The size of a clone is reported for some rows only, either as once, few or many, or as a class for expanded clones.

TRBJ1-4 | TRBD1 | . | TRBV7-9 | TGTGCCAGCAGTTCACTAGACCGGGACAGCCTGGAAAAACTGTTTTTT | CASSSLDRDSLEKLFF
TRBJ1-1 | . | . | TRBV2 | TGTGCCAGCAGATTTACAGGGAAGGACACTGAAGCTTTCTTT | CASRFTGKDTEAFF
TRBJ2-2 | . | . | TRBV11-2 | TGTGCCAGCAGCCCCCGGGGGGCGGCCTGGGCTAGAAACACCGGGGAGCTGTTTTTT | CASSPRGAAWARNTGELFF
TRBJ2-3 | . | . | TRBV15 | TGTGCCACCAGCCGACGACTCGCGGGGGCTGCCACAGATACGCAGTATTTT | CATSRRLAGAATDTQYF
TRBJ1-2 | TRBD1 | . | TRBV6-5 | TGTGCCAGCAGTTACACCTACAGGGGTAACTATGGCTACACCTTC | CASSYTYRGNYGYTF
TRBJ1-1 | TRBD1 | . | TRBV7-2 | TGTGCCAGCAGCTTATGGGGGACAGCTGAAGCTTTCTTT | CASSLWGTAEAFF
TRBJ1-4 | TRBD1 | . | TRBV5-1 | TGCGCCAGCAGCTCGATGGACAGGGGGGCAACTAATGAAAAACTGTTTTTT | CASSSMDRGATNEKLFF
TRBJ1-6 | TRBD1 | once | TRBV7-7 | TGTGCCAGCAGCCCACTGACAGGGGACTTAAATTCACCCCTCCACTTT | CASSPLTGDLNSPLHF
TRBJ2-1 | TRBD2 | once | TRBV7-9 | TGTGCCAGCAGCTTGTCCTATAGCGGGTCCTACAATGAGCAGTTCTTC | CASSLSYSGSYNEQFF
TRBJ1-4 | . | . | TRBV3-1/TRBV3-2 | TGTGCCAGCAGCCAAGATATTCAGGGTAATGAAAAACTGTTTTTT | CASSQDIQGNEKLFF
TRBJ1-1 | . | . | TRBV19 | TGTGCCAGTAGTATGGCAGGGGAGAACACTGAAGCTTTCTTT | CASSMAGENTEAFF
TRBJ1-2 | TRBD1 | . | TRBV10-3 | TGTGCCATCACCCAGACAGGGGTTTATGGCTACACCTTC | CAITQTGVYGYTF
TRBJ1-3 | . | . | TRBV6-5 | TGTGCCAGCAGTTATACGGGTGGAAACACCATATATTTT | CASSYTGGNTIYF
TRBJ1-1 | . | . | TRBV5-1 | TGCGCCAGCAGTCCCGCGGGGACGAACACTGAAGCTTTCTTT | CASSPAGTNTEAFF
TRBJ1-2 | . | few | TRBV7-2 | TGTGCCAGCAGCTCCCGGGGGGCCCTTTCTTCTAACTATGGCTACACCTTC | CASSSRGALSSNYGYTF
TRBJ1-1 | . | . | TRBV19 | TGTGCCAGTAGTATAGATCCAGGCACTGAAGCTTTCTTT | CASSIDPGTEAFF
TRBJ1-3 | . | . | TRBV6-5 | TGTGCCAGCGCTCCCCCCGGGGGAAACACCATATATTTT | CASAPPGGNTIYF
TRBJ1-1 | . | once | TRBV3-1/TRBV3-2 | TGTGCCAGCAGCCAAGACCGGGGGTTGGAAGCTTTCTTT | CASSQDRGLEAFF
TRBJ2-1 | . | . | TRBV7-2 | TGTGCCAGCAGCTTAAGCCAGGGCATTTACAATGAGCAGTTCTTC | CASSLSQGIYNEQFF
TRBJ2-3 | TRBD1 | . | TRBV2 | TGTGCCAGCACAGGGGGCACTGGCACAGATACGCAGTATTTT | CASTGGTGTDTQYF
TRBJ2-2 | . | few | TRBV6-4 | TGTGCCAGCAGTGACCTCCCGGGATTCACCGGGGAGCTGTTTTTT | CASSDLPGFTGELFF
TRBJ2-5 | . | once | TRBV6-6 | TGTGCCAGCACCCCAGCAGGGGTAGAAGAGACCCAGTACTTC | CASTPAGVEETQYF
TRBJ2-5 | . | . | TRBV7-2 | TGTGCCAGCAGCCCCTGGGCGAAAGAGACCCAGTACTTC | CASSPWAKETQYF
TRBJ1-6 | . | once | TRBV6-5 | TGTGCCAGCAGTCCAGCGCTTTCACCCCTCCACTTT | CASSPALSPLHF
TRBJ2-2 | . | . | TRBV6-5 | TGTGCCAGCAGCCGTGGGACGGAGGGCGGGGAGCTGTTTTTT | CASSRGTEGGELFF
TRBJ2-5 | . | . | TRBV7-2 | TGTGCCAGCAGCTTAGTGTCAGGGGAAGAGACCCAGTACTTC | CASSLVSGEETQYF
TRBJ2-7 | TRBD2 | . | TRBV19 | TGTGCCAGTAGTGCCGGGACTAGCGGGGGCTACGAGCAGTACTTC | CASSAGTSGGYEQYF
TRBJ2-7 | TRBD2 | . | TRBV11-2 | TGTGCCAGCAGCTTAGTCCCGTCGGGGGGGCAGGTTGCCTACGAGCAGTACTTC | CASSLVPSGGQVAYEQYF
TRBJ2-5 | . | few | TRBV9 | TGTGCCAGCAGCCCGGGCCCAGGGGTAGAGACCCAGTACTTC | CASSPGPGVETQYF
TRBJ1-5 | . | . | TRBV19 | TGTGCCAGTATAGGGGGAGGGTATCAGCCCCAGCATTTT | CASIGGGYQPQHF
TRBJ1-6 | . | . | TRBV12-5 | TGTGCTAGTGGTTTTCGCCAGGGGAGCGCACCCCTCCACTTT | CASGFRQGSAPLHF
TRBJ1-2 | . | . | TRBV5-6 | TGTGCCAGCAGCTTGGTTGGTGTATTTAGGGGAAACTATGGCTACACCTTC | CASSLVGVFRGNYGYTF
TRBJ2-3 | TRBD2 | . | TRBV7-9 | TGTGCCAGCAGCCTAGAGACTAGCGCCCAATCGCAGTATTTT | CASSLETSAQSQYF
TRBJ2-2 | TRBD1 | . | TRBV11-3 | TGTGCCAGCAGCTCTCGGGACAGGGCGGACACCGGGGAGCTGTTTTTT | CASSSRDRADTGELFF
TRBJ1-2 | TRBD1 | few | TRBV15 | TGTGCCACCAGCTCTAACCGGGACAGGGGTGCGGATTTATATGGCTACACCTTC | CATSSNRDRGADLYGYTF
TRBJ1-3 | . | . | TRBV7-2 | TGTGCCAGCAGCTTACGGGGTGGGGGGTCTGGAAACACCATATATTTT | CASSLRGGGSGNTIYF
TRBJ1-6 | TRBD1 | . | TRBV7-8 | TGTGCCAGCAGCTTACCATCGGACAGGGGTAGGTCACCCCTCCACTTT | CASSLPSDRGRSPLHF
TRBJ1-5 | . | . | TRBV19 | TGTGCCAGTAGCGGACAGAGCAATCAGCCCCAGCATTTT | CASSGQSNQPQHF
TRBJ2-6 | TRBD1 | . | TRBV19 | TGTGCCAGTAGTCCCACAGGGGGCTTTGCTGGGGCCAACGTCCTGACTTTC | CASSPTGGFAGANVLTF
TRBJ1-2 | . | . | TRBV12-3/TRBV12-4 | TGTGCCAGCAGTTTTTCAGGGGATGGCGGCTACACCTTC | CASSFSGDGGYTF
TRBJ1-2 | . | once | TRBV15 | TGTGCCACCAGCCCCTCGGGAGGGACCTATGGCTACACCTTC | CATSPSGGTYGYTF
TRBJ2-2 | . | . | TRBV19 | TGTGCCAGTAGTATGCCCCAGGGGCACGGGGAGCTGTTTTTT | CASSMPQGHGELFF
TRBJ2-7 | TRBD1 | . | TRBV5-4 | TGTGCCAGCAGCCGGGACAGGGTTAGCGAGCAGTACTTC | CASSRDRVSEQYF
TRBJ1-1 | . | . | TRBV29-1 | TGCAGCGTTGCTGTGTCGAACACTGAAGCTTTCTTT | CSVAVSNTEAFF
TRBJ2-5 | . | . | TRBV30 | TGTGCCTGGAGTCGTGTCCGGGTCAAAGAGACCCAGTACTTC | CAWSRVRVKETQYF
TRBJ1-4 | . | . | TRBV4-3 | TGCGCCAGCAGCCAAACGTGGAGACAGTCTAATGAAAAACTGTTTTTT | CASSQTWRQSNEKLFF
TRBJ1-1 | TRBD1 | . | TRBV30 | TGTGCCTGGGACAGGGGGATCGCTGAAGCTTTCTTT | CAWDRGIAEAFF
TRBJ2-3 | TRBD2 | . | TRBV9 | TGTGCCAGCAGCCCCCGCTTTAGCGGGGATGCAGATACGCAGTATTTT | CASSPRFSGDADTQYF
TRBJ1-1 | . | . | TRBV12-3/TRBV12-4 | TGTGCCAGCAGTTTACTCAGGGGCACTGAAGCTTTCTTT | CASSLLRGTEAFF
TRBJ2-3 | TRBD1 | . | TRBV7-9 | TGTGCCAGCAGCACCGGGACAGCAGCACAAGGGGACACAGATACGCAGTATTTT | CASSTGTAAQGDTDTQYF
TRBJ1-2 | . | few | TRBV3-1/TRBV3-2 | TGTGCCAGCAGCCAACGGGAACGTAGGTATGGCTACACCTTC | CASSQRERRYGYTF
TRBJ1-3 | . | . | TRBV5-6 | TGTGCCAGCAGCTTTAGAACAGGCGGCTCTGGAAACACCATATATTTT | CASSFRTGGSGNTIYF
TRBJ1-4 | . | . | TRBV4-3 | TGCGCCAGCAGCCAGGACGGGGCTAATGAAAAACTGTTTTTT | CASSQDGANEKLFF
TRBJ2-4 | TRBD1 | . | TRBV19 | TGTGCCAGTAGGACCCGGGACAGAGAAAACATTCAGTACTTC | CASRTRDRENIQYF
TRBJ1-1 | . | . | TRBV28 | TGTGCCAGCAGTTTAGGGCAGGAAGCTTTCTTT | CASSLGQEAFF
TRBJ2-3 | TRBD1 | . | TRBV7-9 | TGTGCCAGCAGCTTCACAGGGGCCAGCACAGATACGCAGTATTTT | CASSFTGASTDTQYF
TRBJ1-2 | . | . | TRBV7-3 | TGTGCCAGCAGCTTAATACCCCAGAACTATGGCTACACCTTC | CASSLIPQNYGYTF
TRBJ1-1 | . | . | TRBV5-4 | TGTGCCAGCAGTCATCTCCTAGAGAGGATGAACACTGAAGCTTTCTTT | CASSHLLERMNTEAFF
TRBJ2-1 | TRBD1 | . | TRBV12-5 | TGTGCTAGTGGTTTGGGGGGACAGCCCTACAATGAGCAGTTCTTC | CASGLGGQPYNEQFF
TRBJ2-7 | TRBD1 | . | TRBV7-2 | TGTGCCAGCAGCCGTGACAGGGGCGACGAGCAGTACTTC | CASSRDRGDEQYF